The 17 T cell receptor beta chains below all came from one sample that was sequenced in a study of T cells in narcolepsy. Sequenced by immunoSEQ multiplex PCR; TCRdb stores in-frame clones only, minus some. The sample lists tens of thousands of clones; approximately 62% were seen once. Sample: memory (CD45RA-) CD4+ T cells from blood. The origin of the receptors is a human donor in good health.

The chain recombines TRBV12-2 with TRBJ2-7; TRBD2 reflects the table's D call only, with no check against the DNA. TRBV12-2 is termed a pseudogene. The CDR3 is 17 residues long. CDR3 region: CAIYPGPREDRSYEQYF. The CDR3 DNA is TGTGCAATCTACCCCGGCCCGCGGGAGGATCGGTCCTACGAGCAGTACTTC.

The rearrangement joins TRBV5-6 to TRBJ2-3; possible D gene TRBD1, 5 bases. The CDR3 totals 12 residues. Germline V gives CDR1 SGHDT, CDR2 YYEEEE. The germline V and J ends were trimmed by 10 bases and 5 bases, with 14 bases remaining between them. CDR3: CASKGIRDTQYF. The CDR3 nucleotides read TGTGCCTCCAAGGGGATACGAGATACGCAGTATTTT.

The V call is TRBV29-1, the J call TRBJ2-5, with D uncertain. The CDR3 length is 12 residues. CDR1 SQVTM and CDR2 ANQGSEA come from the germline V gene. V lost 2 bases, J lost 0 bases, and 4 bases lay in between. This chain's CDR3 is CSVESYQETQYF. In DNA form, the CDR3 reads TGCAGCGTTGAATCGTACCAAGAGACCCAGTACTTC.

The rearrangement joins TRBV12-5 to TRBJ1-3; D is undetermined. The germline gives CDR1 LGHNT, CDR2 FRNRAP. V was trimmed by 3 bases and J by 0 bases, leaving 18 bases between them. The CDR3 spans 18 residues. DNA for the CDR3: TGTGCTAGTGGTTTTTCTCCCCGACTGGGAGACTCTGGAAACACCATATATTTT. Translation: CASGFSPRLGDSGNTIYF.

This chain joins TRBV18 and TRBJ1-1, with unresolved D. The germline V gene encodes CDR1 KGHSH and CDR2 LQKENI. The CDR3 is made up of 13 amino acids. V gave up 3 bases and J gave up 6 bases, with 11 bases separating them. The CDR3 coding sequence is TGTGCCAGCTCACCCACACTAGCCGCTGAAGCTTTCTTT. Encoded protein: CASSPTLAAEAFF.

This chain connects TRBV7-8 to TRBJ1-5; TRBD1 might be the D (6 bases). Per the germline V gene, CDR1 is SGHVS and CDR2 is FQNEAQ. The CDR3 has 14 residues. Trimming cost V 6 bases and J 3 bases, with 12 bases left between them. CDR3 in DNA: TGTGCCAGCAGTCTAGGACAGCCCAATCAGCCCCAGCATTTT. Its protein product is CASSLGQPNQPQHF.

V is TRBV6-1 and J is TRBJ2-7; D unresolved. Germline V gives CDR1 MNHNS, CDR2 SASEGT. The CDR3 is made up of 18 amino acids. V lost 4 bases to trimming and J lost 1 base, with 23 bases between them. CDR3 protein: CASSARLRSSLTSYEQYF. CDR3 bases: TGTGCCAGCAGTGCCCGACTTAGAAGTTCCCTTACTTCCTACGAGCAGTACTTC.

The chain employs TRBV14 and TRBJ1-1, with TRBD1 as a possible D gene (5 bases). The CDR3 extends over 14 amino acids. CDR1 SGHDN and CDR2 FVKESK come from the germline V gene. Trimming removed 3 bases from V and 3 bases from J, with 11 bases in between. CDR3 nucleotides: TGTGCCAGCAGCCAGGCGGGGGGGTACACTGAAGCTTTCTTT. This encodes CASSQAGGYTEAFF.

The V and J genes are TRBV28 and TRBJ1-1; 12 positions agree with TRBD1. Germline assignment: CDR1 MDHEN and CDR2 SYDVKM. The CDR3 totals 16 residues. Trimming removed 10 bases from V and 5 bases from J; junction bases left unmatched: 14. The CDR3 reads CATSVGTGGGRTEAFF. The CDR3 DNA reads TGTGCCACCTCGGTGGGGACAGGGGGCGGGAGAACTGAAGCTTTCTTT.

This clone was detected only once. Here the CDR3 reads CASSLNHGGAPYEQYF. CDR3 bases: TGCGCCAGCAGCTTGAACCATGGCGGGGCCCCATACGAGCAGTACTTC. The chain uses TRBV5-1 and TRBJ2-7; D might be TRBD2 (6 bases). The CDR3 extends over 16 amino acids. The germline gives CDR1 SGHRS, CDR2 YFSETQ. Trimming shortened V by 1 base and J by 4 bases, and 18 bases separated the two germline ends.

The CDR3 reads CAWSVLGTFRGQFF. The CDR3 coding sequence is TGTGCCTGGAGTGTACTGGGTACCTTCCGCGGGCAGTTCTTC. The V call is TRBV30, the J call TRBJ2-1; no firm D call. Trimming removed 0 bases from V and 12 bases from J, with 18 bases in between. This CDR3 contains 14 residues. CDR1 is GTSNPN, CDR2 SVGIG, per germline (reference sequence).

The CDR3 loop reads CASRQKTGEGGELFF. The CDR3 DNA reads TGTGCCAGCAGGCAAAAGACTGGAGAGGGCGGGGAGCTGTTTTTT. This chain links TRBV7-3 with TRBJ2-2; D possibly corresponds to TRBD2 (5 bases). The germline V gene has CDR1 SGHTA and CDR2 FQGTGA. The CDR3 contains 15 residues. V lost 6 bases and J 7 bases, leaving 18 bases between the germline ends.

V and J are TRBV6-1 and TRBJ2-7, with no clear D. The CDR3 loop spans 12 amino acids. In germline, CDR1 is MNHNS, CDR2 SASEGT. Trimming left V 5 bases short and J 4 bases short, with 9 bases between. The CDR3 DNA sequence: TGTGCCAGCAGTCCCTGGGGTTACGAGCAGTACTTC. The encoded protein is CASSPWGYEQYF.

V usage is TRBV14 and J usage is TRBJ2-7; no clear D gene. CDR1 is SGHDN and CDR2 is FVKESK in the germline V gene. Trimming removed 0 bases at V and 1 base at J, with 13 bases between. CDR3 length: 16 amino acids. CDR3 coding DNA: TGTGCCAGCAGCCAAGAGTCCGGGTACGCGTCCTACGAGCAGTACTTC. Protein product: CASSQESGYASYEQYF.

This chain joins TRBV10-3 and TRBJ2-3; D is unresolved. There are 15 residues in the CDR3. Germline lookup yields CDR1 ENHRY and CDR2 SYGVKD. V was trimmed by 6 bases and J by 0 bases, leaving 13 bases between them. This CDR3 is CAIRKSFSSTDTQYF. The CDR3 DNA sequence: TGTGCCATCAGAAAGAGCTTCTCTAGCACAGATACGCAGTATTTT.

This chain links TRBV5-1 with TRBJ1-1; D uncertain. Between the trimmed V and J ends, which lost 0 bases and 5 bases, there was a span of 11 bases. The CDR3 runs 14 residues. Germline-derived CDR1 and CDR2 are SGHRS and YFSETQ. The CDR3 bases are TGCGCCAGCAGCTTGGGGGCAGGCGGGACTGAAGCTTTCTTT. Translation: CASSLGAGGTEAFF.

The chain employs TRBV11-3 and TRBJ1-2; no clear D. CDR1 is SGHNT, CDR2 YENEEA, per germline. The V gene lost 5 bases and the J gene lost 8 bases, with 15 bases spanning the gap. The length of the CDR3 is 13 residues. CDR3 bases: TGTGCCAGCAGCCCTCGGACGGCCTGGGGCTACACCTTC. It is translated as CASSPRTAWGYTF. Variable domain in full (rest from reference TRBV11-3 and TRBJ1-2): EAGVVQSPRYKIIEKKQPVAFWCNPISGHNTLYWYLQNLGQGPELLIRYENEEAVDDSQLPKDRFSAERLKGVDSTLKIQPAELGDSAVYLCASSPRTAWGYTFGSGTRLTVV.